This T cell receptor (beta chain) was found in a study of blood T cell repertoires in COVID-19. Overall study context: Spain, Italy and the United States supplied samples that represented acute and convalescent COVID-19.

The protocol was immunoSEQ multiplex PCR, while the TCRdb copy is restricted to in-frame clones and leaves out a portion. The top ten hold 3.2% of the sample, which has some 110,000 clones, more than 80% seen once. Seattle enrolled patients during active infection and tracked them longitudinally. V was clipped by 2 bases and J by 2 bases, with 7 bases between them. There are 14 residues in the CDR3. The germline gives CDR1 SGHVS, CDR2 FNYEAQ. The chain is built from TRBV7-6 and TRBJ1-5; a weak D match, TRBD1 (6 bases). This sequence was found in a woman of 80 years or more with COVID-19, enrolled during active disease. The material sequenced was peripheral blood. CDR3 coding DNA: TGTGCCAGCAGCTTATACAGGGGCAATCAGCCCCAGCATTTT. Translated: CASSLYRGNQPQHF.